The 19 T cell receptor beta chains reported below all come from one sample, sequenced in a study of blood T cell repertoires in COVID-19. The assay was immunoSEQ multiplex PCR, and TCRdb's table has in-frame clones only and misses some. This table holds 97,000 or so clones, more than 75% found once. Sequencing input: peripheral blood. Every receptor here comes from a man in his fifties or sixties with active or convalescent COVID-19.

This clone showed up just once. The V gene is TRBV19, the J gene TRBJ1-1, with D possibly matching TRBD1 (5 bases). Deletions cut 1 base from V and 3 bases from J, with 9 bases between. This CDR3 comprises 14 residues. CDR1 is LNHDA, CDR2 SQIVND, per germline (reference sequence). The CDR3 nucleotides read TGTGCCAGTAGTATAGGTTGGGGGGACACTGAAGCTTTCTTT. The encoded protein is CASSIGWGDTEAFF.

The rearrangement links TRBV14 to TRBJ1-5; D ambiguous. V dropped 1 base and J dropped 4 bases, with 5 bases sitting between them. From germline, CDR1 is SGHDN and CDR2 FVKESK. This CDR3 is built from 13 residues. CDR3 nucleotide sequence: TGTGCCAGCAGCCAAGGAGTGAATCAGCCCCAGCATTTT. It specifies CASSQGVNQPQHF.

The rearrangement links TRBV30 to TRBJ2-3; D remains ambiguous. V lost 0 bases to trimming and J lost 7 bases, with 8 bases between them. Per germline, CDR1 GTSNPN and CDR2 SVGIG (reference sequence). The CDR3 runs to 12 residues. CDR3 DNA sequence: TGTGCCTGGAGTGTAGATAGCTATACGCAGTATTTT. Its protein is CAWSVDSYTQYF.

CDR3 protein: CASSIAQPNNSPLHF. CDR3 sequence (DNA): TGTGCCAGTAGTATAGCACAGCCCAATAATTCACCCCTCCACTTT. The chain carries TRBV19 and TRBJ1-6, with D uncertain. Germline CDR1 is LNHDA and CDR2 is SQIVND (reference sequence). The ends were cut back, 1 base at V and 5 bases at J, with 9 bases in the middle. The CDR3 runs 15 residues.

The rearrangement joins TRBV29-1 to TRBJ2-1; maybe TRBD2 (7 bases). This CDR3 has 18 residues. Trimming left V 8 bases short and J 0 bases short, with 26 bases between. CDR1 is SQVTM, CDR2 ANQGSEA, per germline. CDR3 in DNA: TGCAGCCACTCGTTATTGGCGGGGGCTGCTGGCTCCTACAATGAGCAGTTCTTC. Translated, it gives CSHSLLAGAAGSYNEQFF.

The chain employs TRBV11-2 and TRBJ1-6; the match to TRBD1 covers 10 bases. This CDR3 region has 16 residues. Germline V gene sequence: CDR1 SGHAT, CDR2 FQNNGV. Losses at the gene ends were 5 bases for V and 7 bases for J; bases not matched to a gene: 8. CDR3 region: CASSPRTGGRNSPLHF. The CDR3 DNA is TGTGCCAGCAGCCCCCGGACAGGGGGTAGGAATTCACCCCTCCACTTT.

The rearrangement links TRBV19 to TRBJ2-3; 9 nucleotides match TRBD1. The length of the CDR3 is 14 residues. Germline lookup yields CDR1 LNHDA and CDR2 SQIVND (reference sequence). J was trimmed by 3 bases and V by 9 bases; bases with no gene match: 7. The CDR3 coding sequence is TGTGCCAGCTCGGACAGGGGCATGACAGATACGCAGTATTTT. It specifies CASSDRGMTDTQYF.

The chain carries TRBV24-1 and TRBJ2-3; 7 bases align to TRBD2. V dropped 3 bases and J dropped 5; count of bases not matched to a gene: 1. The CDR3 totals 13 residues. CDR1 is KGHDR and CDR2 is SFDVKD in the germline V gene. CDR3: CATSDGGGDTQYF. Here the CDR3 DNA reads TGTGCCACCAGTGATGGGGGGGGAGATACGCAGTATTTT.

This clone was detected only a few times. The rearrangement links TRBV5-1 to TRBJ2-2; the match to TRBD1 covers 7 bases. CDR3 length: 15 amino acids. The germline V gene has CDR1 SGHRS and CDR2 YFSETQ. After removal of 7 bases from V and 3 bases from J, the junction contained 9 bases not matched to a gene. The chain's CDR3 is CASSATTGDTGELFF. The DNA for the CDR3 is TGCGCCAGCTCGGCTACAACAGGGGACACCGGGGAGCTGTTTTTT.

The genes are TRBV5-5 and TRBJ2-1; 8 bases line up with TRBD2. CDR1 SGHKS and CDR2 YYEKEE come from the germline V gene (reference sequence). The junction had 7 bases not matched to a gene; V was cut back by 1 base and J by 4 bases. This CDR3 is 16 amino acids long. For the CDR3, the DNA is TGTGCCAGCAGCTTGATGGCGGGGGGCGAGTACAATGAGCAGTTCTTC. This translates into CASSLMAGGEYNEQFF.

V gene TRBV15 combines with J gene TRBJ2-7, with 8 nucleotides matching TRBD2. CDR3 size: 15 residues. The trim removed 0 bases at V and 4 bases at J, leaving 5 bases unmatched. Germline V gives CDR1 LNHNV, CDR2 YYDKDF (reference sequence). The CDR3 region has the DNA TGTGCCACCAGCAGAGACCGGGGGGGGAAGTACGAGCAGTACTTC. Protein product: CATSRDRGGKYEQYF.

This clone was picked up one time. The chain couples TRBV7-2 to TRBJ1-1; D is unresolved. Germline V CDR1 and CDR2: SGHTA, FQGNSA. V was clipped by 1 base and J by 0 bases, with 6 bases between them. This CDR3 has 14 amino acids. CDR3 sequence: CASSLGGMNTEAFF. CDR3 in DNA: TGTGCCAGCAGCTTAGGAGGGATGAACACTGAAGCTTTCTTT.

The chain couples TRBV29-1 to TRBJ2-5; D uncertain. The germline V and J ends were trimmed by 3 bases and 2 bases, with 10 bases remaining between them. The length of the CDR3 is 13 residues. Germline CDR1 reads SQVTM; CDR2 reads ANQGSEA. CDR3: CSVDSGGQETQYF. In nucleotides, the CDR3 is TGCAGCGTTGATAGTGGCGGACAAGAGACCCAGTACTTC.

The CDR3 nucleotides are TGTGCCAGCAGGCTGGGACAGTGGATAGAGACCCAGTACTTC. As protein: CASRLGQWIETQYF. The chain joins TRBV6-5 to TRBJ2-5; 7 bases fit TRBD1. The germline CDR1 and CDR2 sequences are MNHEY and SVGAGI. V shed 6 bases, J shed 4 bases, and the junction held 8 bases outside the gene matches. The CDR3 has 14 residues.

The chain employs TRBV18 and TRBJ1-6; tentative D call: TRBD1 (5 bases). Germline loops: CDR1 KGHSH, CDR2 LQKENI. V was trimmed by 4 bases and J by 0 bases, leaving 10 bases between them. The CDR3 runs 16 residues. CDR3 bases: TGTGCCAGCTCACGACAGCCAAGCTCCTATAATTCACCCCTCCACTTT. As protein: CASSRQPSSYNSPLHF.

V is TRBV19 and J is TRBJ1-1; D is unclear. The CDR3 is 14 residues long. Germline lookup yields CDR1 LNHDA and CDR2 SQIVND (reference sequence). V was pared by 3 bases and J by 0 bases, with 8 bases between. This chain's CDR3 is CASSIGGMNTEAFF. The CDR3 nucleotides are TGTGCCAGTAGTATTGGCGGTATGAACACTGAAGCTTTCTTT.

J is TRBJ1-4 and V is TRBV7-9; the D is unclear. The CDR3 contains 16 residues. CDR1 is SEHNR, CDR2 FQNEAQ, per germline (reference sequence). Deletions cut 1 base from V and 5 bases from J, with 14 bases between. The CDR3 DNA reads TGTGCCAGCAGCTTAGAATTGTGGCAGGCAAATGAAAAACTGTTTTTT. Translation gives CASSLELWQANEKLFF.

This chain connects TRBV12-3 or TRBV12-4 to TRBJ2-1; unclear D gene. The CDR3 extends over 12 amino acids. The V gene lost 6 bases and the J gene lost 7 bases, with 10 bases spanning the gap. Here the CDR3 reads CASSLVTNEQFF. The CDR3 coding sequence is TGTGCCAGCAGCCTAGTAACGAATGAGCAGTTCTTC.

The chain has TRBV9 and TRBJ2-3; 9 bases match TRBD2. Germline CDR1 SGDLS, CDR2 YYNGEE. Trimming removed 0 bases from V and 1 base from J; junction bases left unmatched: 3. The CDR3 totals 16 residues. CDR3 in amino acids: CASSVDIAGGTDTQYF. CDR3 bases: TGTGCCAGCAGCGTAGACATAGCGGGGGGCACAGATACGCAGTATTTT.